The entry below describes one T cell receptor (beta chain). The protocol was immunoSEQ multiplex PCR, while the TCRdb copy is restricted to in-frame clones and leaves out a portion. The sample records a few hundred thousand clones, approximately 91% being singletons. The age range of participants was about 18 to 100 years, with residence in about two dozen US areas. Cohorts were assigned according to the clinical history that participants reported. Participants classified as exposed had met a COVID-19 case within 2 weeks before study entry. These data belong to a study of blood T cell repertoires in COVID-19. Study details: Some COVID-19 samples were acute and others convalescent; all came from the United States, Italy and Spain.

Sequencing used PBMCs or T cells enriched from blood (not recorded which). The source of this sequence is a woman under 30 who had been exposed to COVID-19.

CDR3 sequence (DNA): TGTGCCAGCAAGGGTGGGGGGGCTGGAAACACCATATATTTT. It translates to CASKGGGAGNTIYF. The chain uses TRBV9 and TRBJ1-3, with TRBD1 as a possible D gene (5 bases). The germline V gene has CDR1 SGDLS and CDR2 YYNGEE. Trimming took off 6 bases at V and 2 bases at J, with 12 bases between the two ends. The CDR3 runs 14 residues.